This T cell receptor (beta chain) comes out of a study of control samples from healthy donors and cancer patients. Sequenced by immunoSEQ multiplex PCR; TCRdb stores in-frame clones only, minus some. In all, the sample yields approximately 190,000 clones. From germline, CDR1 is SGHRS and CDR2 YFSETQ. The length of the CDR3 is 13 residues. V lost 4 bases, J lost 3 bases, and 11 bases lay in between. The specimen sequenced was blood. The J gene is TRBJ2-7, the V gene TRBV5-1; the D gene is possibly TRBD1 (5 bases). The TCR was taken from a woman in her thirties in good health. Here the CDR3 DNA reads TGCGCCAGCAGCCCGGACACGAACTACGAGCAGTACTTC. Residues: CASSPDTNYEQYF.